The 15 T cell receptor beta chains listed next were all sequenced from one sample in a study of shared clonotypes between healthy human individuals. Generated by immunoSEQ multiplex PCR, the TCRdb table keeps only in-frame clones and is missing some. The top ten hold 10% to 15% of the sample, which has about 480,000 clones, approximately 79% seen once. What was sequenced was PBMCs. The source of these receptors is a woman between 35 and 50 years old in good health. Some clones in this sample may be carry-over from other donors' samples.

The V call is TRBV19, the J call TRBJ2-3, with 7 bases identical to TRBD2. The CDR3 is 14 residues long. The V segment lost 3 bases and the J segment 6 bases; nucleotides outside the gene matches: 6. Germline CDR1 reads LNHDA; CDR2 reads SQIVND (reference sequence). The chain's CDR3 is CASSIRSGDDTQYF. The DNA for the CDR3 is TGTGCCAGTAGTATCCGGAGCGGGGACGATACGCAGTATTTT.

The chain is built from TRBV7-2 and TRBJ2-2, with 13 bases aligning to TRBD2. CDR1 and CDR2 (germline): SGHTA, FQGNSA. The CDR3 consists of 17 residues. V was pared by 1 base and J by 7 bases, with 6 bases of the junction left unmatched. The CDR3 loop is CASSLGTSGSGGGELFF. The CDR3 coding sequence is TGTGCCAGCAGCTTAGGGACTAGCGGGAGTGGGGGCGGGGAGCTGTTTTTT. Full variable domain (rest looked up from reference TRBV7-2 and TRBJ2-2): GAGVSQSPSNKVTEKGKDVELRCDPISGHTALYWYRQSLGQGLEFLIYFQGNSAPDKSGLPSDRFSAERTGGSVSTLTIQRTQQEDSAVYLCASSLGTSGSGGGELFFGEGSRLTVL.

The chain joins TRBV29-1 to TRBJ2-3, with 8 positions matching TRBD2. Germline V CDR1 and CDR2: SQVTM, ANQGSEA. With 7 bases clipped from V and 0 bases from J, the junction kept 3 bases outside the gene matches. The CDR3 contains 13 residues. This chain's CDR3 is CSERLASTDTQYF. The CDR3 DNA reads TGCAGCGAGCGACTAGCGAGCACAGATACGCAGTATTTT.

This chain connects TRBV5-1 to TRBJ2-6; 9 nucleotides match TRBD1. Per the germline V gene, CDR1 is SGHRS and CDR2 is YFSETQ. This CDR3 contains 18 residues. V trimming: 0 bases; J trimming: 0 bases; junction bases outside the gene matches: 4. Here the CDR3 reads CASSLGDRVFSGANVLTF. As DNA, the CDR3 is TGCGCCAGCAGCTTGGGGGACAGGGTCTTCTCTGGGGCCAACGTCCTGACTTTC.

The V gene is TRBV5-4, the J gene TRBJ2-1, with D unresolved. V lost 4 bases and J 0 bases, leaving 14 bases between the germline ends. The CDR3 sequence is 16 residues long. CDR1 SGHNT and CDR2 YYREEE come from the germline V gene (reference sequence). CDR3 nucleotide sequence: TGTGCCAGCAGCGGGAAAGACGCAAGCTCCTACAATGAGCAGTTCTTC. Translated, it gives CASSGKDASSYNEQFF.

The chain employs TRBV29-1 and TRBJ2-3; tentatively, D is TRBD2 (6 bases). Germline V gene lookup returns CDR1 SQVTM and CDR2 ANQGSEA. This CDR3 is 15 amino acids long. The V end lost 3 bases, the J end lost 0 bases, and 13 bases lay between the germline ends. CDR3 coding DNA: TGCAGCGTTGAGGGGACTCAGACTAGCACAGATACGCAGTATTTT. As protein: CSVEGTQTSTDTQYF.

Comment on this clone: A single base is all that separates this from a far larger clone, so a read error is likely. The sample carries other DNA sequences with the same CDR3. J is TRBJ2-7 and V is TRBV6-1; TRBD1 agrees at 9 bases. This CDR3 contains 15 residues. From germline, CDR1 is MNHNS and CDR2 SASEGT. After removal of 10 bases from V and 2 bases from J, the junction contained 12 bases not matched to a gene. The CDR3 DNA is TGTGCCACGCATCTCCGGGACAGGGAAACCTACGAGCAGTACTTC. It translates to CATHLRDRETYEQYF.

This rearrangement joins TRBV19 to TRBJ2-7, with 9 positions matching TRBD1. CDR1 is LNHDA, CDR2 SQIVND, per germline (reference sequence). This CDR3 spans 13 amino acids. Trimming removed 5 bases from V and 4 bases from J; junction bases left unmatched: 3. CDR3 loop: CASSSDRGYEQYF. DNA for the CDR3: TGTGCCAGTAGTTCGGACAGGGGATACGAGCAGTACTTC. Combining the CDR3 with reference TRBV19 and TRBJ2-7 gives the whole variable domain DGGITQSPKYLFRKEGQNVTLSCEQNLNHDAMYWYRQDPGQGLRLIYYSQIVNDFQKGDIAEGYSVSREKKESFPLTVTSAQKNPTAFYLCASSSDRGYEQYFGPGTRLTVT.

This clone was found a few times. The chain links TRBV28 to TRBJ1-5, with TRBD1 as a possible D gene (6 bases). The germline V gene has CDR1 MDHEN and CDR2 SYDVKM. This CDR3 region has 11 residues. The ends were cut back, 11 bases at V and 5 bases at J, with 10 bases in the middle. The CDR3 DNA reads TGTGCCTCGCGGGGGCATCAGCCCCAGCATTTT. Translated, it gives CASRGHQPQHF.

The chain joins TRBV2 to TRBJ2-1, with 8 bases identical to TRBD2. The CDR3 has 12 amino acids. Germline trimming cut 4 bases from V and 14 bases from J; bases unmatched to any gene: 7. Germline values: CDR1 SNHLY, CDR2 FYNNEI. CDR3 protein: CASSVSGSIKFF. The CDR3 DNA sequence: TGTGCCAGCAGTGTAAGCGGGAGTATTAAGTTCTTC.

This clone was observed a few times. The rearrangement uses TRBV6-5 and TRBJ2-7; 7 nucleotides align to TRBD2. Germline values: CDR1 MNHEY, CDR2 SVGAGI. Unmatched junction bases numbered 8, after V lost 4 bases and J lost 5 bases. The CDR3 is made up of 14 amino acids. CDR3 coding DNA: TGTGCCAGCAGTTCTGCGGGAGACATCAACGAGCAGTACTTC. Translating it yields CASSSAGDINEQYF.

This clone is a singleton in its sample. The chain joins TRBV5-4 to TRBJ1-2; the D gene is possibly TRBD1 (6 bases). From germline, CDR1 is SGHNT and CDR2 YYREEE (reference sequence). V lost 4 bases to trimming and J lost 4 bases, with 8 bases between them. This CDR3 region has 12 residues. CDR3 sequence: CASSEQGYGYTF. For the CDR3, the DNA is TGTGCCAGCAGCGAACAGGGCTATGGCTACACCTTC.

Comment on this clone: The junction departs from germline at one end; a sequencing error may be responsible. The chain recombines TRBV10-3 with TRBJ1-2; 9 bases are shared with TRBD1. This CDR3 comprises 13 residues. CDR1 ENHRY and CDR2 SYGVKD come from the germline V gene. The DNA of the CDR3 is TGTGCCATCAGTGAGTCGGGGACAGGGCCAGCCTACTTC. Amino acids: CAISESGTGPAYF.

V gene TRBV6-6 combines with J gene TRBJ1-2; 9 nucleotides align to TRBD1. The CDR3 length is 15 residues. V was pared by 6 bases and J by 4 bases, with 9 bases of the junction left unmatched. CDR1 and CDR2 from the germline V gene are MNHNY and SVGAGI (reference sequence). CDR3 nucleotides: TGTGCCAGCAGCCCCCCCGGGACAGGGATCTATGGCTACACCTTC. It specifies CASSPPGTGIYGYTF.

The V gene is TRBV4-3, the J gene TRBJ1-5; D remains unclear. Trimming took off 0 bases at V and 7 bases at J, with 19 bases between the two ends. The CDR3 spans 17 residues. Germline CDR1 LGHNA, CDR2 YSLEER. This chain's CDR3 is CASSQEARVKWGQPQHF. DNA for the CDR3: TGCGCCAGCAGCCAAGAGGCAAGGGTCAAATGGGGACAGCCCCAGCATTTT.